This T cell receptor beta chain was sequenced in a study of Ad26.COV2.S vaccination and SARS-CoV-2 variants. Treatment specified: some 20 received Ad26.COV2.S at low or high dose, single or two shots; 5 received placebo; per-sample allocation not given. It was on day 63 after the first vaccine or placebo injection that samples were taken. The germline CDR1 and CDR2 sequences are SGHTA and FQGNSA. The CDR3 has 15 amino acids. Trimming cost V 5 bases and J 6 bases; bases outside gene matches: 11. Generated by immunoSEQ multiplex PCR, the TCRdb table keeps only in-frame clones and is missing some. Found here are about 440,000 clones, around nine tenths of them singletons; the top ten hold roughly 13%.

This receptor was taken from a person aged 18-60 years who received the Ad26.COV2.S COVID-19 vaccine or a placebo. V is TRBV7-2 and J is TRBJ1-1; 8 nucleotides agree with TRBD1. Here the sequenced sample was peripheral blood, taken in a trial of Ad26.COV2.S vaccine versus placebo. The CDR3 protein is CASSPTRGQGAEAFF. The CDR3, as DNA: TGTGCCAGCAGCCCGACCCGCGGACAGGGCGCTGAAGCTTTCTTT.